These 28 T cell receptor beta chains came from one sample sequenced in a study of blood T cells in healthy people across ages. Sample-barcoded 5' priming and a J-beta primer mix drove a second PCR of 7 to 11 cycles. MiXCR was run by TCRdb on the 5' RACE reads, yielding one entry per CDR3 protein. The table records some 700,000 distinct CDR3 sequences, roughly 47% of them present only once. The specimen was blood. The receptors come from a woman aged 60-70 years in good health.

The chain recombines TRBV10-3 with TRBJ2-1; possible D gene TRBD1, 6 bases. The V end was cut by 3 bases, the J end by 5 bases, with 11 bases between. Germline values: CDR1 ENHRY, CDR2 SYGVKD. This CDR3 region has 14 residues. DNA for the CDR3: TGTGCCATCAGTGACAGGGGTGGTCACAATGAGCAGTTCTTC. It is translated as CAISDRGGHNEQFF.

This clonotype was found a few times. J is TRBJ2-5 and V is TRBV6-2 or TRBV6-3; D tentatively fits TRBD1 or TRBD2 (6 bases each). Trimming left V 8 bases short and J 6 bases short, with 10 bases between. The CDR3 covers 11 residues. Germline-derived CDR1 and CDR2 are MNHEY and SVGEGT. CDR3 in amino acids: CASGGPKTQYF. DNA for the CDR3: TGTGCCAGCGGGGGGCCAAAGACCCAGTACTTC.

The V and J genes are TRBV20-1 and TRBJ1-2; 8 positions match TRBD1. In germline, CDR1 is DFQATT, CDR2 SNEGSKA (reference sequence). V was pared by 2 bases and J by 4 bases, with 3 bases of the junction left unmatched. The CDR3 runs to 13 residues. CDR3 loop: CSARSDRAYGYTF. DNA of the CDR3: TGCAGTGCTAGATCGGACAGGGCCTATGGCTACACCTTC.

J is TRBJ2-1 and V is TRBV7-3; 10 bases match TRBD2. V trimming: 2 bases; J trimming: 11 bases; junction bases outside the gene matches: 12. Germline lookup yields CDR1 SGHTA and CDR2 FQGTGA. The CDR3 has 16 residues. The CDR3: CASSLLFSGRASKQFF. CDR3 nucleotide sequence: TGTGCCAGCAGCTTACTTTTCAGCGGGAGGGCCAGTAAGCAGTTCTTC.

V and J are TRBV5-6 and TRBJ2-3, with 10 bases identical to TRBD2. This CDR3 has 16 amino acids. Trimming cost V 4 bases and J 8 bases; bases outside gene matches: 13. The germline V gene encodes CDR1 SGHDT and CDR2 YYEEEE. As DNA, the CDR3 is TGTGCCAGCAGCGCCGATAGCGGGGGGCCTTCTGGTACGCAGTATTTT. It yields the protein CASSADSGGPSGTQYF. Looking up the rest from reference TRBV5-6 and TRBJ2-3 gives the full variable domain: DAGVTQSPTHLIKTRGQQVTLRCSPKSGHDTVSWYQQALGQGPQFIFQYYEEEERQRGNFPDRFSGHQFPNYSSELNVNALLLGDSALYLCASSADSGGPSGTQYFGPGTRLTVL.

This clonotype was seen a handful of times. The rearrangement joins TRBV20-1 to TRBJ2-4; 9 bases match TRBD2. Trimming took 3 bases from V and 5 from J; bases not matched to a gene: 5. From germline, CDR1 is DFQATT and CDR2 SNEGSKA (reference sequence). The length of the CDR3 is 14 residues. CDR3 loop: CSARGRGGQNIQYF. The CDR3, as DNA: TGCAGTGCTAGGGGGCGGGGGGGACAAAACATTCAGTACTTC.

The J gene is TRBJ1-4, the V gene TRBV7-4; TRBD1 aligns across 7 bases. J was trimmed by 7 bases and V by 5 bases; bases with no gene match: 10. The CDR3 is 15 residues long. Germline V lookup: CDR1 SGHVT, CDR2 SQSDAQ. The CDR3 loop reads CASSKTTGECEKLFF. In nucleotides, the CDR3 is TGTGCCAGCAGCAAAACAACAGGGGAGTGTGAAAAACTGTTTTTT.

The V gene is TRBV11-2, the J gene TRBJ2-5; 7 positions match TRBD1. Germline CDR1 reads SGHAT; CDR2 reads FQNNGV. Trimming took 6 bases from V and 1 from J; bases not matched to a gene: 5. CDR3 length equals 14 residues. The CDR3 here is CASRKWDSQETQYF. The CDR3 DNA reads as TGTGCCAGCAGAAAGTGGGACAGCCAAGAGACCCAGTACTTC.

The chain uses TRBV7-2 and TRBJ1-1; 8 bases align to TRBD1. The junction had 9 bases not matched to a gene; V was cut back by 4 bases and J by 5 bases. Germline CDR1 SGHTA, CDR2 FQGNSA. This CDR3 is 15 amino acids long. In nucleotides, the CDR3 is TGTGCCAGCAGCTCACGCGACAGGGGAGTAACTGAAGCTTTCTTT. Translated, it gives CASSSRDRGVTEAFF.

This clonotype was seen repeatedly, ten times or more. The chain employs TRBV10-3 and TRBJ1-6; D might be TRBD1 (6 bases). The CDR3 extends over 15 amino acids. The ends were cut back, 10 bases at V and 0 bases at J, with 13 bases in the middle. The V gene's germline CDR1 is ENHRY and CDR2 SYGVKD. The CDR3 loop reads CATTTGSSYNSPLHF. The CDR3 DNA follows: TGTGCCACGACCACAGGGAGCTCCTATAATTCACCCCTCCACTTT.

V gene TRBV2 combines with J gene TRBJ1-5; 7 nucleotides line up with TRBD1. Losses at the gene ends were 6 bases for V and 3 bases for J; bases not matched to a gene: 8. Germline loops: CDR1 SNHLY, CDR2 FYNNEI. The CDR3 length is 15 residues. This CDR3 is CASRGTGANNQPQHF. For the CDR3, the DNA is TGTGCCAGCAGGGGTACAGGGGCAAACAATCAGCCCCAGCATTTT.

The chain links TRBV5-4 to TRBJ2-3, with TRBD2 matching over 9 bases. The V and J ends lost 4 bases and 2 bases, in that order; junction bases with no gene match: 8. Per the germline V gene, CDR1 is SGHNT and CDR2 is YYREEE (reference sequence). This CDR3 is 16 amino acids long. DNA of the CDR3: TGTGCCAGCAGCCCGGCTAGCGGGGAGTACACAGATACGCAGTATTTT. Translating gives CASSPASGEYTDTQYF.

A word on this clonotype: A much larger clone lies one base from this, so it may be a read error. The chain employs TRBV3-1 and TRBJ2-5, with D perhaps matching TRBD1 (6 bases). The CDR3 runs 13 residues. Trimming shortened V by 5 bases and J by 4 bases, and 11 bases separated the two germline ends. Germline V gives CDR1 LGHDT, CDR2 YNNKEL (reference sequence). This chain's CDR3 is CASSDLGGETQYF. CDR3 in DNA: TGTGCCAGCAGCGACCTAGGGGGAGAGACCCAGTACTTC.

The rearrangement uses TRBV11-1 and TRBJ2-5; D unclear. The end of the DNA fits TRBJ2-1 better, so the J call may be wrong. Germline V lookup: CDR1 SGHAT, CDR2 FQDESV (reference sequence). The CDR3 has 14 amino acids. For the CDR3, the DNA is TGTGCCAGCAGCTTAGTATTTGGGCCAGAGACCCAGTTCTTC. Protein sequence: CASSLVFGPETQFF.

This clonotype has a handful of counts. The chain couples TRBV10-1 to TRBJ2-4; TRBD2 aligns across 7 bases. The better agreement between TRBJ2-7 and the DNA end casts doubt on the J call. The CDR3 covers 15 residues. In germline, CDR1 is WNHNN, CDR2 SYGVQD (reference sequence). The CDR3 spells CASSPITGTKSEQYF. CDR3 DNA: TGCGCCAGCAGCCCCATAACCGGGACTAAGAGCGAGCAGTACTTC.

This clonotype came up many times. V usage is TRBV5-1 and J usage is TRBJ2-1, with 10 bases lining up with TRBD2. This CDR3 contains 16 residues. J lost 7 bases, V lost 2 bases, and 9 bases had no gene match. Germline V gene lookup returns CDR1 SGHRS and CDR2 YFSETQ. The chain's CDR3 is CASSFSGGSRWNEQFF. CDR3 DNA: TGCGCCAGCAGCTTTAGCGGGGGGTCTCGGTGGAATGAGCAGTTCTTC. The full variable domain, with the rest looked up from reference TRBV5-1 and TRBJ2-1, is KAGVTQTPRYLIKTRGQQVTLSCSPISGHRSVSWYQQTPGQGLQFLFEYFSETQRNKGNFPGRFSGRQFSNSRSEMNVSTLELGDSALYLCASSFSGGSRWNEQFFGPGTRLTVL.

The CDR3: CASSLDPRGTGVQPQHF. The CDR3 nucleotides read TGTGCCAGCAGCTTAGACCCCCGCGGGACAGGAGTTCAGCCCCAGCATTTT. The rearrangement joins TRBV7-2 to TRBJ1-5, with 8 bases aligning to TRBD1. The junction had 11 bases not matched to a gene; V was cut back by 1 base and J by 6 bases. The CDR3 is 17 amino acids. Germline V gene data show CDR1 as SGHTA and CDR2 as FQGNSA. The full variable domain, its missing parts supplied by reference TRBV7-2 and TRBJ1-5, is GAGVSQSPSNKVTEKGKDVELRCDPISGHTALYWYRQSLGQGLEFLIYFQGNSAPDKSGLPSDRFSAERTGGSVSTLTIQRTQQEDSAVYLCASSLDPRGTGVQPQHFGDGTRLSIL.

V usage is TRBV10-3 and J usage is TRBJ2-5; 8 positions match TRBD2. With V trimmed by 10 bases and J by 1 base, 17 bases remained unmatched. Germline CDR1 reads ENHRY; CDR2 reads SYGVKD. The CDR3 sequence is 17 residues long. The CDR3 is CATRFGGSGEFQETQYF. The CDR3, as DNA: TGTGCCACCAGATTTGGTGGTAGCGGGGAGTTCCAAGAGACCCAGTACTTC.

The chain recombines TRBV12-3 or TRBV12-4 with TRBJ2-4; 7 bases fit TRBD2. This CDR3 spans 15 amino acids. The V segment lost 5 bases and the J segment 0 bases; nucleotides outside the gene matches: 4. CDR3 DNA: TGTGCCAGCAGTCAAGCGGGGCTAGCCAAAAACATTCAGTACTTC. It encodes CASSQAGLAKNIQYF.

V and J are TRBV28 and TRBJ2-7; D could derive from TRBD1 or TRBD2 (5 bases each). V lost 6 bases and J 3 bases, leaving 24 bases between the germline ends. Germline V gene sequence: CDR1 MDHEN, CDR2 SYDVKM. CDR3 length: 17 amino acids. CDR3 region: CASSYSGTPGPGYEQYF. CDR3 DNA: TGTGCCAGCAGCTATTCCGGGACGCCCGGTCCCGGCTACGAGCAGTACTTC.

This chain joins TRBV7-9 and TRBJ2-4; 8 nucleotides line up with TRBD1. CDR3 size: 15 residues. Germline V lookup: CDR1 SEHNR, CDR2 FQNEAQ (reference sequence). V lost 5 bases and J lost 8; bases outside the gene matches: 11. The CDR3 DNA sequence: TGTGCCAGCAGCCTTGGAACAGGGGGTCAAGACATTCAGTACTTC. Translation gives CASSLGTGGQDIQYF.

In this sample, this clonotype turned up a few times. The chain combines TRBV27 with TRBJ1-2; D remains unclear. This CDR3 region has 13 residues. Germline CDR1 reads MNHEY; CDR2 reads SMNVEV (reference sequence). Trimming stripped 2 bases from V and 8 bases from J, with 12 bases between. In DNA, the CDR3 is TGTGCCAGCAGTTTAACGGAGTCCCAGGGCTACACCTTC. The encoded protein is CASSLTESQGYTF.

In regard to this clonotype: A much larger clone is a single base away; this may be a read error. The V call is TRBV28, the J call TRBJ2-5; 13 bases line up with TRBD2. The V gene's germline CDR1 is MDHEN and CDR2 SYDVKM. CDR3 size: 17 residues. V was clipped by 5 bases and J by 11 bases; unmatched bases: 17. This chain's CDR3 is CASSPRRLAGGGNEQYF. The CDR3 DNA reads as TGTGCCAGCAGTCCACGCCGACTAGCGGGAGGAGGCAATGAGCAGTACTTC.

This clonotype was observed a few times. V gene TRBV3-1 combines with J gene TRBJ1-1, with TRBD1 matching over 10 bases. The germline V gene encodes CDR1 LGHDT and CDR2 YNNKEL (reference sequence). The junction had 2 bases not matched to a gene; V was cut back by 3 bases and J by 10 bases. The CDR3 sequence is 12 residues long. The CDR3 protein is CASSHGDRGAFF. Written as DNA, the CDR3 is TGTGCCAGCAGCCATGGGGACAGGGGAGCTTTCTTT.

This chain links TRBV20-1 with TRBJ2-4, with 12 bases lining up with TRBD2. This CDR3 has 15 residues. CDR1 and CDR2 from the germline V gene are DFQATT and SNEGSKA (reference sequence). J gave up 3 bases and V 6 bases, and 6 bases lay outside the gene matches. The CDR3 reads CSAAPLAGGKNIQYF. CDR3 DNA sequence: TGCAGTGCAGCCCCACTAGCGGGAGGCAAAAACATTCAGTACTTC.

A word on this clonotype: One junction end disagrees with the germline gene, perhaps due to a read error. The V call is TRBV2, the J call TRBJ2-7; TRBD2 matches at 12 bases. The J call could be wrong; TRBJ2-5 is a better fit for the DNA end. From germline, CDR1 is SNHLY and CDR2 FYNNEI. This CDR3 region has 15 residues. This chain's CDR3 is CTSSLTSGGVETQYF. The CDR3 nucleotides are TGTACCAGCAGTCTGACTAGCGGGGGTGTGGAGACCCAGTACTTC.

The rearrangement links TRBV2 to TRBJ1-2, with TRBD1 matching 7 bases. The CDR3 extends over 13 amino acids. With 4 bases clipped from V and 5 bases from J, the junction kept 4 bases outside the gene matches. Germline V CDR1 and CDR2: SNHLY, FYNNEI. CDR3 amino acids: CASSVKQGYGYTF. The CDR3 DNA reads TGTGCCAGCAGTGTAAAACAGGGGTATGGCTACACCTTC.

The chain uses TRBV27 and TRBJ2-7; possible D gene TRBD1, 5 bases. The germline V gene encodes CDR1 MNHEY and CDR2 SMNVEV (reference sequence). V gave up 7 bases and J gave up 3 bases, with 19 bases separating them. The CDR3 sequence is 15 residues long. CDR3 coding DNA: TGTGCCAGCAAAAGGCAGGGCCGTTCTGACTACGAGCAGTACTTC. Protein sequence: CASKRQGRSDYEQYF.